The 19 T cell receptor beta chains in this list originate from one sample, sequenced in a study of shared T cell receptors in the human thymus. The assay was immunoSEQ multiplex PCR, and TCRdb's table has in-frame clones only and misses some. Of hundreds of thousands of clones listed, roughly 90% are singletons. This sample was also put to use in a study of human thymus T cells.

The sequencing sample was made of thymocytes. The receptors here all came from a boy in the first two years of life with a congenital heart defect.

In DNA form, the CDR3 reads TGTGCCAGCGGAGCGAGGGACGAGCAGTACTTC. Translated: CASGARDEQYF. The chain carries TRBV11-3 and TRBJ2-7; possibly TRBD2 for D (5 bases). V lost 8 bases and J lost 5, with 10 bases in between. Germline CDR1 reads SGHNT; CDR2 reads YENEEA. The CDR3 is 11 residues long.

The CDR3 DNA reads as TGCAGCGTTAGATCTCCGGGACAGACGAACACTGAAGCTTTCTTT. Translation gives CSVRSPGQTNTEAFF. The rearrangement links TRBV29-1 to TRBJ1-1, with TRBD1 identical over 7 bases. This CDR3 contains 15 residues. From germline, CDR1 is SQVTM and CDR2 ANQGSEA. V lost 5 bases, J lost 1 base, and 10 bases stayed unmatched.

V and J are TRBV10-1 and TRBJ2-5; 7 nucleotides line up with TRBD2. The CDR3 totals 14 residues. The V segment lost 6 bases and the J segment 2 bases; nucleotides outside the gene matches: 6. CDR1 and CDR2 from the germline V gene are WNHNN and SYGVQD (reference sequence). CDR3 bases: TGCGCCAGCAGCCCAGCGGGGATGCAAGAGACCCAGTACTTC. This sequence encodes CASSPAGMQETQYF.

The rearrangement uses TRBV25-1 and TRBJ2-7; D possibly corresponds to TRBD2 (5 bases). Per the germline V gene, CDR1 is MGHDK and CDR2 is SYGVNS. CDR3 length: 13 amino acids. Between the trimmed V and J ends, which lost 7 bases and 5 bases, there was a span of 15 bases. In DNA, the CDR3 is TGTGCCAGCAACCAACCCGGGCGGGACGAGCAGTACTTC. Its protein is CASNQPGRDEQYF.

This sequence joins TRBV21-1 and TRBJ2-3; the D segment call TRBD2 is taken from the table without a DNA check. TRBV21-1 is deemed a pseudogene. There are 14 residues in the CDR3. CDR3 sequence (DNA): TGTGCCAGCACTAGCGGGGGACACACAGATACGCAGTATTTT. Its protein product is CASTSGGHTDTQYF.

This chain connects TRBV11-2 to TRBJ2-7; 8 nucleotides match TRBD1. The CDR3 consists of 19 residues. V dropped 3 bases and J dropped 5; count of bases not matched to a gene: 21. Germline V gene lookup returns CDR1 SGHAT and CDR2 FQNNGV. The DNA of the CDR3 is TGTGCCAGCAGCTTCTTCCGCCAGGGGGCTGGTTCTGAGGTTAACGAGCAGTACTTC. As protein: CASSFFRQGAGSEVNEQYF.

The chain is built from TRBV4-2 and TRBJ2-2, with 7 bases identical to TRBD2. V trimming: 0 bases; J trimming: 7 bases; junction bases outside the gene matches: 14. This CDR3 has 18 residues. The germline V gene encodes CDR1 LGHNA and CDR2 YNFKEQ. CDR3 amino acids: CASSQDPPGREYNGELFF. CDR3 bases: TGTGCCAGCAGCCAAGATCCCCCTGGGCGGGAGTATAACGGGGAGCTGTTTTTT.

The gene calls are TRBV5-4 and TRBJ2-5; a possible D gene is TRBD1 (6 bases). The germline CDR1 and CDR2 sequences are SGHNT and YYREEE (reference sequence). Trimming cost V 3 bases and J 4 bases, with 19 bases left between them. The CDR3 contains 16 residues. The CDR3 bases are TGTGCCAGCAGCTCCAACCGACAGGCCCGGGGAGAGACCCAGTACTTC. It yields the protein CASSSNRQARGETQYF.

This sequence joins TRBV7-4 and TRBJ2-3, with a weak D call TRBD2 (5 bases). Trimming pared 5 bases from V and 4 bases from J, leaving 22 bases between. Germline values: CDR1 SGHVT, CDR2 SQSDAQ. The CDR3 spans 17 residues. CDR3: CASSPILAGIPPDTQYF. CDR3 nucleotides: TGTGCCAGCAGCCCGATTCTAGCCGGAATCCCCCCAGATACGCAGTATTTT.

The J gene is TRBJ2-1, the V gene TRBV7-9, with 8 positions matching TRBD2. The germline V gene has CDR1 SEHNR and CDR2 FQNEAQ (reference sequence). The CDR3 has 18 amino acids. Losses at the gene ends were 0 bases for V and 2 bases for J; bases not matched to a gene: 9. DNA of the CDR3: TGTGCCAGCAGCTTAGCTGGGGTGGTAGCGGGGACCTACAATGAGCAGTTCTTC. Its protein is CASSLAGVVAGTYNEQFF.

This clone was counted once. The rearrangement links TRBV19 to TRBJ2-5; D is unresolved. Trimming removed 0 bases from V and 1 base from J, with 6 bases in between. The V gene's germline CDR1 is LNHDA and CDR2 SQIVND (reference sequence). This CDR3 region has 14 residues. This CDR3 reads CASSIDKLQETQYF. The CDR3 coding sequence is TGTGCCAGTAGTATAGATAAGCTCCAAGAGACCCAGTACTTC.

The gene calls are TRBV7-9 and TRBJ2-7; 11 bases fit TRBD2. The CDR3 has 17 residues. The J segment lost 5 bases and the V segment lost 7 bases, leaving 16 bases of the junction unmatched. CDR1 SEHNR and CDR2 FQNEAQ come from the germline V gene (reference sequence). CDR3 region: CASTAWGGTSGSNEQYF. CDR3 nucleotide sequence: TGTGCCAGCACCGCTTGGGGAGGAACTAGCGGGAGCAACGAGCAGTACTTC.

The chain employs TRBV28 and TRBJ2-7; D may be TRBD1 (6 bases). This CDR3 is built from 13 residues. Germline V gene lookup returns CDR1 MDHEN and CDR2 SYDVKM. Trimming shortened V by 2 bases and J by 2 bases, and 7 bases separated the two germline ends. The CDR3 region has the DNA TGTGCCAGCAGTTTACAGGGGACCTACGAGCAGTACTTC. This encodes CASSLQGTYEQYF.

The V gene is TRBV16, the J gene TRBJ2-2; D is unresolved. Trimming pared 1 base from V and 3 bases from J, leaving 12 bases between. Germline CDR1 KGHSY, CDR2 FQNENV. This CDR3 has 16 residues. CDR3 nucleotide sequence: TGTGCCAGCAGCCAATGGTGGTGCAGCGACACCGGGGAGCTGTTTTTT. Residues: CASSQWWCSDTGELFF.

CDR3 sequence: CASSQEARDYPHNEQFF. CDR3 in DNA: TGCGCCAGCAGCCAAGAGGCCCGGGACTACCCCCACAATGAGCAGTTCTTC. This sequence joins TRBV4-1 and TRBJ2-1, with 7 positions matching TRBD2. Germline CDR1 and CDR2: MGHRA and YSYEKL. The trim removed 0 bases at V and 5 bases at J, leaving 10 bases unmatched. The CDR3 covers 17 residues.

The rearrangement uses TRBV2 and TRBJ2-5; 8 bases are a match to TRBD2. Losses at the gene ends were 4 bases for V and 5 bases for J; bases not matched to a gene: 3. The CDR3 is 13 residues long. Germline V gives CDR1 SNHLY, CDR2 FYNNEI. The CDR3 here is CASSVRGGETQYF. The CDR3 coding sequence is TGTGCCAGCAGTGTCCGCGGGGGGGAGACCCAGTACTTC.

The genes are TRBV27 and TRBJ2-6; TRBD2 might be the D (6 bases). The CDR3 has 21 amino acids. Germline V gene sequence: CDR1 MNHEY, CDR2 SMNVEV (reference sequence). The V end lost 0 bases, the J end lost 0 bases, and 21 bases lay between the germline ends. CDR3 in DNA: TGTGCCAGCAGTTTATCGAAATTCCGGGAGCGGGTGAGCTCTGGGGCCAACGTCCTGACTTTC. Translation gives CASSLSKFRERVSSGANVLTF.

This clone showed up just once. This chain links TRBV6-1 with TRBJ2-7; TRBD1 matches 8 bases. Trimming took 7 bases from V and 2 from J; bases not matched to a gene: 4. The CDR3 runs 13 residues. Per the germline V gene, CDR1 is MNHNS and CDR2 is SASEGT. The CDR3 region is CASIRDRPYEQYF. The CDR3 bases are TGTGCCAGCATCCGGGACAGGCCCTACGAGCAGTACTTC.

This clone occurred once. This sequence joins TRBV11-2 and TRBJ2-7; D might be TRBD1 (6 bases). This CDR3 has 15 amino acids. Per germline, CDR1 SGHAT and CDR2 FQNNGV. With 2 bases removed from V and 3 bases from J, the gap between germline ends came to 14 bases. The CDR3 protein is CASSLSGKGDYEQYF. The CDR3 DNA follows: TGTGCCAGCAGCTTATCGGGGAAGGGGGACTACGAGCAGTACTTC.